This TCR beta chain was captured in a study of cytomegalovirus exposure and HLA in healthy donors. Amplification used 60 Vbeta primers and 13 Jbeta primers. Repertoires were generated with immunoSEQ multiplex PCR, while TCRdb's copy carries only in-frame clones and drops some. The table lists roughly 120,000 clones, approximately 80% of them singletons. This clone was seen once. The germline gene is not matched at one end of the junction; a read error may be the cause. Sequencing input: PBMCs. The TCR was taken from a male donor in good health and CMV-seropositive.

CDR3 in DNA: TGTGCCAGCAGCTTGTTTAGCGGGAGGGCCAGGGCCAAAAACAGTCAGTACTTC. Its protein is CASSLFSGRARAKNSQYF. The J gene is TRBJ2-4, the V gene TRBV11-2, with 11 bases aligning to TRBD2. This CDR3 is 18 amino acids long. Germline-derived CDR1 and CDR2 are SGHAT and FQNNGV.